The next 16 T cell receptor beta chains were all read from a single sample in a study of blood T cell repertoires in COVID-19 (dated by TCRdb to the early 2020s). The library was prepared using the immunoSEQ multiplex PCR assay. The immuneACCESS repertoire file appears here via TCRdb, limited to in-frame rearrangements. These files lack a portion of the clones; in checked studies, under half of the deficit traces to unresolved V genes, and the cause of the others is not known. In all, the sample holds about 440,000 clones, and nearly 90% of those were seen once. Jointly, the top ten make up about 2.1% of the sample. The sequenced sample was PBMCs or T cells enriched from blood (not recorded which). These receptors were collected from a woman between 18 and 29 years old with acute COVID-19.

The chain is built from TRBV11-2 and TRBJ2-4, with D perhaps matching TRBD2 (6 bases). The germline CDR1 and CDR2 sequences are SGHAT and FQNNGV. V lost 5 bases, J lost 9 bases, and 11 bases lay in between. The CDR3 has 12 residues. The CDR3 DNA reads as TGTGCCAGCAGCATGGACTACGGCATTCAGTACTTC. This encodes CASSMDYGIQYF. The full variable domain, with the rest looked up from reference TRBV11-2 and TRBJ2-4, is EAGVAQSPRYKIIEKRQSVAFWCNPISGHATLYWYQQILGQGPKLLIQFQNNGVVDDSQLPKDRFSAERLKGVDSTLKIQPAKLEDSAVYLCASSMDYGIQYFGAGTRLSVL.

The CDR3 here is CASSRGQGVDGYTF. DNA for the CDR3: TGTGCCAGTAGTAGGGGCCAGGGCGTCGATGGCTACACCTTC. The rearrangement links TRBV19 to TRBJ1-2, with D possibly matching TRBD1 (5 bases). The CDR3 sequence is 14 residues long. With 4 bases removed from V and 6 bases from J, the gap between germline ends came to 15 bases. Germline-derived CDR1 and CDR2 are LNHDA and SQIVND (reference sequence).

The chain carries TRBV10-3 and TRBJ1-1, with D unclear. Germline values: CDR1 ENHRY, CDR2 SYGVKD. The CDR3 contains 15 residues. Trimming took off 4 bases at V and 3 bases at J, with 15 bases between the two ends. The CDR3 DNA reads TGTGCCATCAGTGTGGGCGCCCCTAAGGACACTGAAGCTTTCTTT. Its translation: CAISVGAPKDTEAFF.

This clone has more than one count but fewer than ten. This rearrangement joins TRBV7-9 to TRBJ1-5; D remains unclear. The germline V and J ends were trimmed by 2 bases and 3 bases, with 8 bases remaining between them. The CDR3 has 14 residues. Germline V gives CDR1 SEHNR, CDR2 FQNEAQ (reference sequence). CDR3: CASSLPGNNQPQHF. The CDR3 coding sequence is TGTGCCAGCAGCTTACCAGGCAACAATCAGCCCCAGCATTTT.

The count of this clone is one. The J gene is TRBJ1-5, the V gene TRBV5-6; 9 bases fit TRBD1. Unmatched junction bases numbered 2, after V lost 3 bases and J lost 4 bases. Germline V gives CDR1 SGHDT, CDR2 YYEEEE. The CDR3 consists of 14 residues. The CDR3 reads CASSYGQGNQPQHF. CDR3 nucleotide sequence: TGTGCCAGCAGCTACGGACAGGGGAATCAGCCCCAGCATTTT.

V usage is TRBV3-1 (or the pseudogene TRBV3-2) and J usage is TRBJ2-3; 7 bases fit TRBD2. Trimming at V came to 4 bases and at J to 0 bases, leaving 4 bases not matched to a gene. Germline V CDR1 and CDR2: LGHDT, YNNKEL (reference sequence). The CDR3 totals 15 residues. CDR3 amino acids: CASSPSSGSTDTQYF. The CDR3 region has the DNA TGTGCCAGCAGCCCCTCTAGCGGAAGCACAGATACGCAGTATTTT.

The gene calls are TRBV7-2 and TRBJ2-1, with a tentative D call TRBD2 (6 bases). V was pared by 1 base and J by 8 bases, with 6 bases between. The CDR3 sequence is 12 residues long. Germline CDR1 SGHTA, CDR2 FQGNSA. The CDR3 loop is CASSLGGDEQFF. The CDR3 coding sequence is TGTGCCAGCAGCTTAGGGGGGGATGAGCAGTTCTTC.

V and J are TRBV6-2 or TRBV6-3 and TRBJ1-1; D gene uncertain. Per germline, CDR1 MNHEY and CDR2 SVGEGT. The CDR3 spans 13 residues. V was pared by 5 bases and J by 7 bases, with 14 bases between. This CDR3 reads CASSHPGKLEAFF. As DNA, the CDR3 is TGTGCCAGCAGTCACCCCGGGAAGCTTGAAGCTTTCTTT.

V gene TRBV9 combines with J gene TRBJ1-2; unclear D gene. V was cut by 0 bases and J by 1 base, with 10 bases left in between. The CDR3 loop spans 15 amino acids. The V gene's germline CDR1 is SGDLS and CDR2 YYNGEE. CDR3 nucleotides: TGTGCCAGCAGCGTAGACCAGGCAGATAACTATGGCTACACCTTC. Its protein is CASSVDQADNYGYTF.

V and J are TRBV7-9 and TRBJ1-5, with 9 bases identical to TRBD1. After removal of 1 base from V and 5 bases from J, the junction contained 9 bases not matched to a gene. The length of the CDR3 is 17 residues. Germline lookup yields CDR1 SEHNR and CDR2 FQNEAQ (reference sequence). In nucleotides, the CDR3 is TGTGCCAGCAGCTTAGGCGTTTCCCGGGACAGGGATCAGCCCCAGCATTTT. It translates to CASSLGVSRDRDQPQHF.

J is TRBJ1-3 and V is TRBV9, with D possibly matching TRBD1 (5 bases). Germline assignment: CDR1 SGDLS and CDR2 YYNGEE. Trimming took 0 bases from V and 0 from J, leaving 10 bases between them. The CDR3 is 16 amino acids. The CDR3 region is CASSVGGTHSGNTIYF. The DNA of the CDR3 is TGTGCCAGCAGCGTAGGTGGGACTCACTCTGGAAACACCATATATTTT.

V usage is TRBV9 and J usage is TRBJ2-5; 11 nucleotides line up with TRBD2. V lost 3 bases to trimming and J lost 0 bases; unmatched junction nucleotides: 13. From germline, CDR1 is SGDLS and CDR2 YYNGEE. The CDR3 runs 19 residues. The CDR3 reads CASSAQATSGGPYQETQYF. DNA of the CDR3: TGTGCCAGCAGCGCCCAGGCTACTAGCGGGGGACCGTACCAAGAGACCCAGTACTTC.

For the CDR3, the DNA is TGTGCCAGCAGCCAAGGAACGGGTAGTACAGATACGCAGTATTTT. Translating gives CASSQGTGSTDTQYF. This chain uses TRBV4-2 with TRBJ2-3; no clear D gene. This CDR3 region has 15 residues. Trimming pared 1 base from V and 3 bases from J, leaving 11 bases between. Germline CDR1 LGHNA, CDR2 YNFKEQ.

The CDR3 loop is CSVVQGALNIQYF. CDR3 bases: TGCAGCGTTGTCCAGGGGGCTTTGAACATTCAGTACTTC. The J gene is TRBJ2-4, the V gene TRBV29-1, with 8 bases lining up with TRBD1. The CDR3 contains 13 residues. With 4 bases clipped from V and 7 bases from J, the junction kept 6 bases outside the gene matches. Germline CDR1 SQVTM, CDR2 ANQGSEA.

The chain carries TRBV6-5 and TRBJ2-1, with D possibly TRBD1 on 6 matching bases. The CDR3 has 12 residues. Germline CDR1 and CDR2: MNHEY and SVGAGI. The germline V and J ends were trimmed by 9 bases and 8 bases, with 14 bases remaining between them. CDR3 region: CASGQPWYEQFF. The CDR3 nucleotides read TGTGCCAGTGGACAGCCTTGGTATGAGCAGTTCTTC.

The chain employs TRBV19 and TRBJ2-6; D is possibly TRBD2 (5 bases). Germline CDR1 and CDR2: LNHDA and SQIVND (reference sequence). V lost 5 bases to trimming and J lost 4 bases, with 15 bases between them. The CDR3 runs 16 residues. The CDR3 nucleotides read TGTGCCAGTAGTCCTCCGACGGACTCCGGGGCCAACGTCCTGACTTTC. Translated, it gives CASSPPTDSGANVLTF.